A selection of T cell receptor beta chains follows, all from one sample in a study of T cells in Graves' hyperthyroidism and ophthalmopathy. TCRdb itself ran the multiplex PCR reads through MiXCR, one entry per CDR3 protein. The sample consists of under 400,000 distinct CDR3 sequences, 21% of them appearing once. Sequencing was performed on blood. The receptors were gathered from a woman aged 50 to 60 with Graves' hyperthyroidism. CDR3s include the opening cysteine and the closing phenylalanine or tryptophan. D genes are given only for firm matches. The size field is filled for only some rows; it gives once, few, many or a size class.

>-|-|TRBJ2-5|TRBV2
TGTGCCAGCAGTTTAGGGCTCGTAGAGACCCAGTACTTC
CASSLGLVETQYF
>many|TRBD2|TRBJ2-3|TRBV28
TGTGCCAGCAATCATGCGGGAGGCTTGACAGATACGCAGTATTTT
CASNHAGGLTDTQYF
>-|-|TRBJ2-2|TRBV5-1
TGCGCCAGCAGCTTTAAGGGGCCTAAGAACACCGGGGAGCTGTTTTTT
CASSFKGPKNTGELFF
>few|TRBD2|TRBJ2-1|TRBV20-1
TGCAGTGCTAGAGCGAAGTCAGCGGGGGGGGAGCAGTTCTTC
CSARAKSAGGEQFF
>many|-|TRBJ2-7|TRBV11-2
TGTGCCAGCAGCTTAGATTTGGTGGGGGATAAGCAGTACTTC
CASSLDLVGDKQYF
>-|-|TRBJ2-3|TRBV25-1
TGTGCCAGCAGATACACCGGGGGCACAGATACGCAGTATTTT
CASRYTGGTDTQYF
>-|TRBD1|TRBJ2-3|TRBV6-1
TGTGCCAGCAGGATGACAGGGTCGGGCACAGATACGCAGTATTTT
CASRMTGSGTDTQYF
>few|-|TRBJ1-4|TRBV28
TGTGCCAGCAGGGTACAGGGTGAAAAACTGTTTTTT
CASRVQGEKLFF
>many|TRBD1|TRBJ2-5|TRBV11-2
TGTGCCAGCAGCTTCACAGGGGATGAGACCCAGTACTTC
CASSFTGDETQYF
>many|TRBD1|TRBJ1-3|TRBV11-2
TGTGCCAGCAGTTCCACGGGGACAGGTGGAAACACCATATATTTT
CASSSTGTGGNTIYF
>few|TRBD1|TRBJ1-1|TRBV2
TGTGCCAGCAGAACGCGGGACAGGGGGATAAGTACTGAAGCTTTCTTT
CASRTRDRGISTEAFF
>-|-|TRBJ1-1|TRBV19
TGTGCCAGTAGTATAGATAAGCGGACTGAAGCTTTCTTT
CASSIDKRTEAFF
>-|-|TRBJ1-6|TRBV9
TGTGCCAGCAGCTCCAGCCCCGGGGGGGGTAATTCACCCCTCCACTTT
CASSSSPGGGNSPLHF
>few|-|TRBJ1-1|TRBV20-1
TGCAGTGCTAGAGCTCAGGGCCCTGAAGCTTTCTTT
CSARAQGPEAFF
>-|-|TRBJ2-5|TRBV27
TGTGCCAGCAGTCCGGGACAACGCCTCTCCCCCCTGTACTTC
CASSPGQRLSPLYF
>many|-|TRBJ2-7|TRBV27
TGTGCCAGCAGTTTAGCTAAGAGTTACGAGCAGTACTTC
CASSLAKSYEQYF
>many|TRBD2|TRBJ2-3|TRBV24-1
TGTGCCACCAGTGATTCCTCGGAGCGGGACCGTACCTATACGCAGTATTTT
CATSDSSERDRTYTQYF
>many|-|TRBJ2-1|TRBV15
TGTGCCACCAGCAGAGACGTGAGCTCCTACAATGAGCAGTTCTTC
CATSRDVSSYNEQFF
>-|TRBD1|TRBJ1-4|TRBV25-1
TGTGCCAGCAGTCGAAGACAGGGCCGGGGTGAAAAACTGTTTTTT
CASSRRQGRGEKLFF
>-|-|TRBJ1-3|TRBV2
TGTGCCAGCAGTAAAGACAGGACTGGAAACACCATATATTTT
CASSKDRTGNTIYF
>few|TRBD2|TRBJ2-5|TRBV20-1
TGCAGTGCTAGAGGACTAGCGAGATACCAAGAGACCCAGTACTTC
CSARGLARYQETQYF
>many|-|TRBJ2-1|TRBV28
TGTGCCAGCGGGGGGCGACACAATGAGCAGTTCTTC
CASGGRHNEQFF
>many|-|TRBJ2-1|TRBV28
TGTGCCAGCAGTTTGGCAGGGTCTTCATACAATGAGCAGTTCTTC
CASSLAGSSYNEQFF